The 25 T cell receptor beta chains below come from one sample, sequenced in a study of response to subunit inactivated influenza vaccine. Each CDR3 protein is one row after TCRdb ran MiXCR on the RT-PCR reads. The table shows roughly 170,000 distinct CDR3 sequences, with around 9% occurring only once. The sample consisted of non-naive T cells sorted from PBMCs, taken on the day of vaccination. The receptors shown here come from a man aged 45-65 years who received an inactivated influenza vaccine.

V and J are TRBV12-3 or TRBV12-4 and TRBJ2-7; TRBD2 matches at 7 bases. The J segment lost 3 bases and the V segment lost 4 bases, leaving 6 bases of the junction unmatched. The CDR3 contains 14 residues. The CDR3 DNA sequence: TGTGCCAGCAGTTGGTTGGGGGAGGGCTACGAGCAGTACTTC. This gives the protein CASSWLGEGYEQYF.

This clonotype appeared a few times. The rearrangement links TRBV5-1 to TRBJ2-3, with a possible D match to TRBD2 (5 bases). Deletions cut 0 bases from V and 5 bases from J, with 16 bases between. CDR1 is SGHRS and CDR2 is YFSETQ in the germline V gene. There are 16 residues in the CDR3. CDR3 coding DNA: TGCGCCAGCAGCTTGGTGCTAGCAGAAGGGTTAGATACGCAGTATTTT. Its protein product is CASSLVLAEGLDTQYF. Full variable domain (missing parts from reference TRBV5-1 and TRBJ2-3): KAGVTQTPRYLIKTRGQQVTLSCSPISGHRSVSWYQQTPGQGLQFLFEYFSETQRNKGNFPGRFSGRQFSNSRSEMNVSTLELGDSALYLCASSLVLAEGLDTQYFGPGTRLTVL.

The count of this clonotype is one. V is TRBV7-6 and J is TRBJ2-7, with 10 bases matching TRBD1. V lost 3 bases and J lost 5; bases outside the gene matches: 16. CDR3 size: 18 residues. CDR1 and CDR2 (germline): SGHVS, FNYEAQ. CDR3 in amino acids: CASSFLGGQTGGSHEQYF. The CDR3 coding sequence is TGTGCCAGCAGCTTCTTAGGGGGGCAGACAGGGGGCAGCCACGAGCAGTACTTC. The variable domain in full, completed from reference TRBV7-6 and TRBJ2-7, reads GAGVSQSPRYKVTKRGQDVALRCDPISGHVSLYWYRQALGQGPEFLTYFNYEAQQDKSGLPNDRFSAERPEGSISTLTIQRTEQRDSAMYRCASSFLGGQTGGSHEQYFGPGTRLTVT.

This clonotype was counted at least ten times. J is TRBJ1-2 and V is TRBV12-3 or TRBV12-4, with no clear D. The CDR3 runs 17 residues. Trimming removed 5 bases at V and 3 bases at J, with 22 bases between. CDR3 nucleotide sequence: TGTGCCAGCAGTGATTCTTGGGGAACCTTATGGGACTATGGCTACACCTTC. Translated: CASSDSWGTLWDYGYTF.

This clonotype was observed a handful of times. The rearrangement links TRBV29-1 to TRBJ2-5, with 8 bases identical to TRBD2. The CDR3 is made up of 13 amino acids. The V gene end was trimmed by 6 bases and the J gene end by 4 bases; junction bases not matched to a gene: 7. Germline assignment: CDR1 SQVTM and CDR2 ANQGSEA. The DNA of the CDR3 is TGCAGCGTCGGGAGGGGCACAGTAGAGACCCAGTACTTC. Its translation is CSVGRGTVETQYF.

This clonotype was detected many times. V and J are TRBV12-3 or TRBV12-4 and TRBJ2-5; 8 bases fit TRBD2. The CDR3 totals 15 residues. With 5 bases clipped from V and 10 bases from J, the junction kept 15 bases outside the gene matches. The DNA for the CDR3 is TGTGCCAGCAGTCGCCATGGGGCGGGGGGCCGGTACCAGTACTTC. Protein: CASSRHGAGGRYQYF.

In this sample, this clonotype turned up a few times. V gene TRBV9 combines with J gene TRBJ2-5, with D perhaps being TRBD1 or TRBD2 (6 bases each). CDR1 and CDR2 (germline): SGDLS, YYNGEE. This CDR3 has 14 amino acids. Trimming took off 6 bases at V and 5 bases at J, with 17 bases between the two ends. The CDR3 region is CASNALGGRETQYF. The CDR3 nucleotides are TGTGCCAGCAACGCCCTCGGGGGCAGGGAGACCCAGTACTTC.

The chain employs TRBV30 and TRBJ2-1; no clear D. Germline V lookup: CDR1 GTSNPN, CDR2 SVGIG (reference sequence). The V end was cut by 2 bases, the J end by 3 bases, with 5 bases between. The CDR3 extends over 12 amino acids. CDR3 bases: TGTGCCTGGAGTCCGGACTACAATGAGCAGTTCTTC. Amino acids: CAWSPDYNEQFF.

Remarks on this clonotype: A much larger clonotype is one base distant, so this may be a read error. The chain couples TRBV7-9 to TRBJ2-1; TRBD2 is a possible D gene (6 bases). This CDR3 has 13 residues. V was clipped by 2 bases and J by 10 bases, with 12 bases between them. Germline values: CDR1 SEHNR, CDR2 FQNEAQ (reference sequence). This chain's CDR3 is CASSLPGTQEQFF. The DNA of the CDR3 is TGTGCCAGCAGCTTACCCGGGACTCAAGAGCAGTTCTTC.

This clonotype was seen repeatedly, ten times or more. The genes are TRBV12-3 or TRBV12-4 and TRBJ2-2, with 8 bases matching TRBD2. The CDR3 spans 15 residues. The J segment lost 0 bases and the V segment lost 5 bases, leaving 2 bases of the junction unmatched. CDR3 loop: CASSRGGSNTGELFF. Here the CDR3 DNA reads TGTGCCAGCAGTCGCGGGGGGTCGAACACCGGGGAGCTGTTTTTT.

The gene calls are TRBV6-2 or TRBV6-3 and TRBJ2-1, with D perhaps TRBD2 (6 bases). Germline CDR1 is MNHEY and CDR2 is SVGEGT. This CDR3 comprises 14 residues. With 4 bases removed from V and 7 bases from J, the gap between germline ends came to 14 bases. CDR3 amino acids: CASSFGGVGNEQFF. DNA of the CDR3: TGTGCCAGCAGTTTCGGAGGGGTTGGGAATGAGCAGTTCTTC.

This clonotype appeared a few times. This chain uses TRBV12-3 or TRBV12-4 with TRBJ2-3; D could derive from TRBD1 or TRBD2 (5 bases each). The CDR3 extends over 15 amino acids. V lost 5 bases to trimming and J lost 2 bases, with 14 bases between them. CDR3 sequence (DNA): TGTGCCAGCAGTCATCCGGGGCTTTACACAGATACGCAGTATTTT. The encoded protein is CASSHPGLYTDTQYF.

In this sample, this clonotype turned up many times. V gene TRBV6-5 combines with J gene TRBJ2-1; maybe TRBD1 (5 bases). The CDR3 totals 14 residues. Trimming stripped 4 bases from V and 0 bases from J, with 7 bases between. CDR1 and CDR2 (germline): MNHEY, SVGAGI. CDR3 nucleotides: TGTGCCAGCAGTTCCCAGGGCTCCTACAATGAGCAGTTCTTC. Amino acid sequence: CASSSQGSYNEQFF.

The gene calls are TRBV5-8 and TRBJ1-2, with 8 positions matching TRBD1. Per germline, CDR1 SGHTS and CDR2 YDEGEE. Unmatched junction bases numbered 15, after V lost 4 bases and J lost 7 bases. The CDR3 runs to 16 residues. CDR3 protein: CASSHGQGGLLGGYTF. CDR3 coding DNA: TGTGCCAGCAGCCACGGACAGGGAGGACTTTTGGGTGGCTACACCTTC.

J is TRBJ2-7 and V is TRBV9; 10 nucleotides match TRBD2. In germline, CDR1 is SGDLS, CDR2 YYNGEE. The CDR3 extends over 18 amino acids. The junction had 12 bases not matched to a gene; V was cut back by 0 bases and J by 3 bases. The CDR3 nucleotides read TGTGCCAGCAGCGTAGGAGAGGGGTCTAGCGGGAGTTTCTACGAGCAGTACTTC. As protein: CASSVGEGSSGSFYEQYF.

V gene TRBV12-3 or TRBV12-4 combines with J gene TRBJ2-7; perhaps D is TRBD1 or TRBD2 (5 bases each). Trimming took off 6 bases at V and 6 bases at J, with 12 bases between the two ends. The CDR3 has 12 amino acids. The CDR3 loop reads CASSREPGEQYF. CDR3 DNA sequence: TGTGCCAGCAGCAGGGAGCCAGGCGAGCAGTACTTC.

The chain links TRBV29-1 to TRBJ1-2, with D unresolved. Germline assignment: CDR1 SQVTM and CDR2 ANQGSEA. This CDR3 contains 12 residues. The CDR3, as DNA: TGCATCGTGGGTGATAGTCAGTATGGCTACACCTTC. It codes for CIVGDSQYGYTF.

The table lists this clonotype with many counts. The chain recombines TRBV10-2 with TRBJ2-2; D is possibly TRBD1 or TRBD2 (5 bases each). Germline lookup yields CDR1 WSHSY and CDR2 SAAADI. The V and J ends lost 3 bases and 11 bases respectively, with 16 bases between them. This CDR3 contains 14 residues. The CDR3 region has the DNA TGCGCCAGCAGTGATCAGCACCGGGGACGAGAGCTGTTTTTT. Its protein product is CASSDQHRGRELFF.

This clonotype was recorded at least ten times. The chain carries TRBV28 and TRBJ1-2, with D maybe TRBD1 (5 bases). CDR3 length: 14 amino acids. CDR1 and CDR2 (germline): MDHEN, SYDVKM. The V end was cut by 3 bases, the J end by 4 bases, with 12 bases between. The CDR3 spells CASSFGPGTYGYTF. The CDR3 DNA sequence: TGTGCCAGCAGTTTTGGGCCGGGGACCTATGGCTACACCTTC.

This clonotype was counted once. The chain has TRBV5-1 and TRBJ1-4; D gene ambiguous. Per the germline V gene, CDR1 is SGHRS and CDR2 is YFSETQ. V lost 4 bases to trimming and J lost 0 bases, with 10 bases between them. The length of the CDR3 is 15 residues. As DNA, the CDR3 is TGCGCCAGCAGCGCGTACCGTGCAACTAATGAAAAACTGTTTTTT. Translated: CASSAYRATNEKLFF.

The V and J genes are TRBV2 and TRBJ2-4; 9 positions match TRBD1. CDR1 is SNHLY and CDR2 is FYNNEI in the germline V gene. J was trimmed by 8 bases and V by 7 bases; bases with no gene match: 9. The CDR3 covers 14 residues. The CDR3: CASTLDRGEDIQYF. CDR3 DNA: TGTGCCAGCACCCTGGACAGGGGAGAGGACATTCAGTACTTC.

This clonotype was seen a handful of times. The chain links TRBV2 to TRBJ1-2; D remains ambiguous. CDR1 and CDR2 (germline): SNHLY, FYNNEI. Trimming took off 9 bases at V and 5 bases at J, with 13 bases between the two ends. The CDR3 has 12 amino acids. CDR3 DNA sequence: TGTGCCAGAGCCCCAAACAGTTATGGCTACACCTTC. Amino acid sequence: CARAPNSYGYTF.

This clonotype was recorded at least ten times. The chain is built from TRBV4-2 and TRBJ2-7; a possible D gene is TRBD1 (5 bases). With 5 bases removed from V and 0 bases from J, the gap between germline ends came to 14 bases. The CDR3 has 15 residues. CDR1 is LGHNA, CDR2 YNFKEQ, per germline. The CDR3 loop is CASSGDSWSSYEQYF. The CDR3 coding sequence is TGTGCCAGCAGCGGAGACAGTTGGAGCTCCTACGAGCAGTACTTC.

This chain uses TRBV20-1 with TRBJ2-4; D call uncertain. Germline V CDR1 and CDR2: DFQATT, SNEGSKA (reference sequence). The CDR3 extends over 13 amino acids. V lost 5 bases to trimming and J lost 1 base, with 9 bases between them. CDR3 DNA sequence: TGCAGTGCTCAGACCAGGGCCAAAAACATTCAGTACTTC. This gives the protein CSAQTRAKNIQYF.

Ten or more counts support this clonotype. CDR3 sequence (DNA): TGTGCCAGCAGCTTGCACGGAACCTACGAGCAGTACTTC. Translating it yields CASSLHGTYEQYF. J is TRBJ2-7 and V is TRBV7-9; D not certain. The CDR3 consists of 13 residues. The V end was cut by 3 bases, the J end by 2 bases, with 8 bases between. Germline V gene lookup returns CDR1 SEHNR and CDR2 FQNEAQ (reference sequence).